This TCR beta chain was sequenced during a study of T cell responses to AZD1222 COVID-19 vaccine. Study findings and constraints: Mapped onto spike, vaccine-associated CD4 TCRs spanned it and were dominant at 160-218 and 743-854.

Turning to this clone: What it binds is not known.

Assay used: immunoSEQ multiplex PCR; TCRdb lists only in-frame clones, some missing. This sample has more than 95,000 clones, with 93% found just once. This material consisted of peripheral blood, taken on day 0 of AZD1222 vaccination. This receptor was identified in an adult in good health.

The CDR3 protein is CASSPILQGETQYF. As DNA, the CDR3 is TGTGCCAGCAGCCCGATCCTCCAGGGCGAGACCCAGTACTTC. The chain couples TRBV14 to TRBJ2-5, with D possibly being TRBD1 (5 bases). The length of the CDR3 is 14 residues. V was clipped by 4 bases and J by 5 bases, with 14 bases between them. The germline V gene has CDR1 SGHDN and CDR2 FVKESK.